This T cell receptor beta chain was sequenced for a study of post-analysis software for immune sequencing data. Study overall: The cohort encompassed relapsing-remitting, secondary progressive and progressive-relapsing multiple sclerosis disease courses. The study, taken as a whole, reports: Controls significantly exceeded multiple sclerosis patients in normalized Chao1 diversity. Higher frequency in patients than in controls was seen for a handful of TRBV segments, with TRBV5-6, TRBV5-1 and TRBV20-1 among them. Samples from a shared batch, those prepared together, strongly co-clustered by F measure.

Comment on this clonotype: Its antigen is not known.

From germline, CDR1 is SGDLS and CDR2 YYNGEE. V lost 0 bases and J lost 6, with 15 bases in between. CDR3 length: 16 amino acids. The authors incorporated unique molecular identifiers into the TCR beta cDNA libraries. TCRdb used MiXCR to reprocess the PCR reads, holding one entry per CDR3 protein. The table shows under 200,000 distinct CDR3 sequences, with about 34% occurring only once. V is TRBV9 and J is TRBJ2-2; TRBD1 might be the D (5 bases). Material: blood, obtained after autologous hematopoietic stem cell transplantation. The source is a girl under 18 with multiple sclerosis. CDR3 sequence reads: CASSVGGPQEAGELFF. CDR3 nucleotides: TGTGCCAGCAGCGTAGGGGGCCCTCAGGAAGCCGGGGAGCTGTTTTTT.